Many counts were recorded for the clone carrying this T cell receptor (beta chain). What it binds is not known. Unique molecular identifiers were incorporated during preparation of the TCRbeta library. In TCRdb, the PCR reads were re-called with MiXCR into one record per CDR3 protein. The sample includes approximately 170,000 distinct CDR3 sequences, around 10% of them seen just once. The data derive from a study of T-cell reconstitution after alpha-beta-depleted transplantation in children. Study conclusions and caveats: Hyperexpanded clones declined; after one year, newly produced T cells mostly supplied diversity.

V lost 5 bases to trimming and J lost 0 bases; unmatched junction nucleotides: 3. The CDR3 runs 15 residues. The germline V gene encodes CDR1 SGHTA and CDR2 FQGTGA. The starting material was PBMCs, obtained before TCRalphabeta/CD19-depleted stem cell transplant. This rearrangement joins TRBV7-3 to TRBJ2-1, with 8 bases aligning to TRBD2. The source is a boy younger than 10 with acute myeloid leukemia, due to receive a stem cell transplant. The CDR3 is CASSAGTSSYNEQFF. The DNA for the CDR3 is TGTGCCAGCAGCGCCGGGACTAGCTCCTACAATGAGCAGTTCTTC.